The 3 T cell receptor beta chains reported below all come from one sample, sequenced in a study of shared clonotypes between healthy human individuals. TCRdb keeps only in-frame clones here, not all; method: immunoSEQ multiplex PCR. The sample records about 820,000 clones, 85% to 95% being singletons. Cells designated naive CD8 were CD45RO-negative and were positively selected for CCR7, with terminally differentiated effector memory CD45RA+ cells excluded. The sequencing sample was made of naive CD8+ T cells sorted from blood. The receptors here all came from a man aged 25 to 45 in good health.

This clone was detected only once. The CDR3 spells CASSVETNYGYTF. The CDR3, as DNA: TGTGCCAGCAGCGTAGAAACTAACTATGGCTACACCTTC. This rearrangement joins TRBV9 to TRBJ1-2; D uncertain. The CDR3 loop spans 13 amino acids. The V end lost 0 bases, the J end lost 0 bases, and 3 bases lay between the germline ends. Germline V CDR1 and CDR2: SGDLS, YYNGEE.

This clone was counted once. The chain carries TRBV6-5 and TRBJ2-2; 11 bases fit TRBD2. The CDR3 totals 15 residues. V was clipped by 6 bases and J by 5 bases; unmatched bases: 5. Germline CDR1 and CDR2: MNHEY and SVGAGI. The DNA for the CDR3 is TGTGCCAGCAGCCGGACTAGCGGGTGGACCGGGGAGCTGTTTTTT. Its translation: CASSRTSGWTGELFF.

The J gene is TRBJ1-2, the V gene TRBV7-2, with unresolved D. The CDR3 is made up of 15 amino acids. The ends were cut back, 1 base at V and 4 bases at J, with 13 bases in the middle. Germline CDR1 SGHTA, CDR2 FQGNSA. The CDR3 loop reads CASSLGTTGSYGYTF. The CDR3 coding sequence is TGTGCCAGCAGCTTAGGTACTACGGGATCCTATGGCTACACCTTC.